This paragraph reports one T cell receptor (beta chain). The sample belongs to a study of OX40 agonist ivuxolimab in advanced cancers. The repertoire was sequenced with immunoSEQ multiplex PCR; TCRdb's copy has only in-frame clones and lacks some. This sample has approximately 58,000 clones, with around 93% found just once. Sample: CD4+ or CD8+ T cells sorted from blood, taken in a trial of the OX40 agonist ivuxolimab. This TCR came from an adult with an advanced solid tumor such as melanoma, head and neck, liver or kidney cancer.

The chain's CDR3 is CASSYSAAGAGETQYF. CDR3 nucleotides: TGTGCCAGCAGTTACTCGGCTGCGGGGGCGGGAGAGACCCAGTACTTC. V usage is TRBV6-5 and J usage is TRBJ2-5; tentatively, D is TRBD2 (7 bases). Deletions cut 0 bases from V and 4 bases from J, with 15 bases between. The germline V gene encodes CDR1 MNHEY and CDR2 SVGAGI. CDR3 length: 16 residues.